This T cell receptor beta chain was identified in a study of beta chain features in type 1 diabetes. For the study at large: Sorted cell examination encompassed approximately 98,000,000 cells across all samples. Overall study findings and caveats: The study found moderately but significantly shorter TCRB CDR3s in all four CD4+ subsets of Type 1 diabetes patients. Lower insertion and higher deletion counts appeared at VDJ junctions in type 1 diabetes patients.

This clone appeared a few times. Its antigen is undetermined. TCRB transcripts that were expressed got sequenced, as all of the isolated RNA had been reverse transcribed. An average around 3.3 million reads came from naive, central memory and regulatory T cell samples. Assay used: immunoSEQ multiplex PCR; TCRdb lists only in-frame clones, some missing. The sample has 230,000 or so clones, approximately 16% seen once. Sequenced sample: naive CD4+ T cells from blood. The TCR originated in a man aged 25 to 40 with type 1 diabetes.

Here the CDR3 reads CASSPRSATGELFF. The CDR3 nucleotides are TGTGCCAGCAGCCCGAGAAGCGCGACTGGGGAGCTGTTTTTT. The genes are TRBV9 and TRBJ2-2; D is undetermined. CDR3 size: 14 residues. Deletions cut 4 bases from V and 8 bases from J, with 15 bases between. Per the germline V gene, CDR1 is SGDLS and CDR2 is YYNGEE. Combining the CDR3 with reference TRBV9 and TRBJ2-2 gives the whole variable domain DSGVTQTPKHLITATGQRVTLRCSPRSGDLSVYWYQQSLDQGLQFLIQYYNGEERAKGNILERFSAQQFPDLHSELNLSSLELGDSALYFCASSPRSATGELFFGEGSRLTVL.